This T cell receptor (beta chain) was sequenced in a study of blood T cell repertoires in COVID-19. Study information: Some COVID-19 samples were acute and others convalescent; all came from the United States, Italy and Spain. From T cells, B-cell-depleted T cells, or PBMCs came the material, which was cDNA or gDNA.

Authors' data handling: Scientists estimated how many nucleated cells there were by amplifying reference gene primers. The data were produced by immunoSEQ multiplex PCR, yet TCRdb's version contains in-frame clones alone and is incomplete. V, J and clone size reflect that table, while D and trimming were determined from the DNA. The sample gives 60,000 to 70,000 clones, about 91% of which show up once; approximately 17% is in the top ten. The V gene's germline CDR1 is SGHRS and CDR2 YFSETQ. The CDR3 sequence is 14 residues long. Germline trimming cut 4 bases from V and 4 bases from J; bases unmatched to any gene: 4.

The rearrangement uses TRBV5-1 and TRBJ2-1; 8 bases map to TRBD2. The sequenced sample consisted of peripheral blood. The receptor's source is a woman older than 75 with active COVID-19. The CDR3 loop is CASSDGGAYNEQFF. The CDR3 DNA sequence: TGCGCCAGCAGCGACGGGGGGGCATACAATGAGCAGTTCTTC.